A selection of T cell receptor beta chains follows, all from one sample in a study of cytomegalovirus exposure and HLA in healthy donors. Assay used: immunoSEQ multiplex PCR; TCRdb lists only in-frame clones, some missing. The table lists 55,000 to 70,000 clones, approximately 83% of them singletons, with more than 1.5% in the top ten. The sample consisted of PBMCs. The receptors were sampled from a human donor in good health. The CDR3 runs from the conserved cysteine through the conserved F or W. The order of the fields is clone size, V gene, J gene, D gene, CDR3 protein, CDR3 DNA. D genes are given only for firm matches. Size values are once, few and many counts, or a class for expanded clones, and some rows have none.

abundance: -; v_gene: TRBV7-9; j_gene: TRBJ1-1; d_gene: TRBD1; CDR3aa: CASSPGQADTEAFF; CDR3nt: TGTGCCAGCAGCCCTGGACAGGCGGATACTGAAGCTTTCTTT
abundance: -; v_gene: TRBV5-1; j_gene: TRBJ1-2; d_gene: -; CDR3aa: CASSLGPGDGYTF; CDR3nt: TGCGCCAGCAGCTTGGGTCCGGGGGATGGCTACACCTTC
abundance: medium-sized; v_gene: TRBV30; j_gene: TRBJ1-2; d_gene: TRBD1; CDR3aa: CAWSGDREDGYTF; CDR3nt: TGTGCCTGGAGTGGAGACAGGGAGGATGGCTACACCTTC
abundance: -; v_gene: TRBV9; j_gene: TRBJ2-3; d_gene: -; CDR3aa: CASSVGTGNTQYF; CDR3nt: TGTGCCAGCAGCGTAGGTACAGGCAATACGCAGTATTTT
abundance: -; v_gene: TRBV12-5; j_gene: TRBJ2-1; d_gene: -; CDR3aa: CASGLAGVNEQFF; CDR3nt: TGTGCTAGTGGTTTGGCCGGGGTAAATGAGCAGTTCTTC
abundance: few; v_gene: TRBV9; j_gene: TRBJ2-1; d_gene: -; CDR3aa: CASSAPVSGGRYNEQFF; CDR3nt: TGTGCCAGCAGCGCCCCTGTGTCTGGGGGCAGATACAATGAGCAGTTCTTC
abundance: once; v_gene: TRBV4-3; j_gene: TRBJ2-1; d_gene: TRBD2; CDR3aa: CASSGTTRGEQFF; CDR3nt: TGCGCCAGCAGTGGGACTACCAGAGGTGAGCAGTTCTTC
abundance: -; v_gene: TRBV10-3; j_gene: TRBJ2-2; d_gene: -; CDR3aa: CAISGGTYTGELFF; CDR3nt: TGTGCCATCAGTGGCGGGACCTACACCGGGGAGCTGTTTTTT
abundance: -; v_gene: TRBV5-4; j_gene: TRBJ2-5; d_gene: TRBD2; CDR3aa: CASSLGLAGKETQYF; CDR3nt: TGTGCCAGCAGCCTGGGACTAGCGGGAAAAGAGACCCAGTACTTC
abundance: once; v_gene: TRBV5-1; j_gene: TRBJ1-1; d_gene: -; CDR3aa: CASSLQGNTEAFF; CDR3nt: TGCGCCAGCAGCTTACAGGGAAACACTGAAGCTTTCTTT
abundance: -; v_gene: TRBV6-6; j_gene: TRBJ2-2; d_gene: -; CDR3aa: CASSYGARNGGELFF; CDR3nt: TGTGCCAGCAGTTACGGGGCACGCAATGGGGGGGAGCTGTTTTTT
abundance: -; v_gene: TRBV7-2; j_gene: TRBJ2-7; d_gene: TRBD1; CDR3aa: CASSYRDSSYEQYF; CDR3nt: TGTGCCAGCAGCTACCGGGACAGTTCCTACGAGCAGTACTTC
abundance: -; v_gene: TRBV15; j_gene: TRBJ1-6; d_gene: -; CDR3aa: CATSRETGFGSPLHF; CDR3nt: TGTGCCACCAGCAGAGAGACAGGATTCGGTTCACCCCTCCACTTT
abundance: -; v_gene: TRBV11-2; j_gene: TRBJ2-7; d_gene: TRBD1; CDR3aa: CASSWGQGWEQYF; CDR3nt: TGTGCCAGCAGCTGGGGACAGGGGTGGGAGCAGTACTTC
abundance: -; v_gene: TRBV11-2; j_gene: TRBJ2-5; d_gene: TRBD2; CDR3aa: CASRVAGGQETQYF; CDR3nt: TGTGCCAGCAGGGTAGCGGGGGGGCAAGAGACCCAGTACTTC
abundance: -; v_gene: TRBV6-4; j_gene: TRBJ2-2; d_gene: TRBD2; CDR3aa: CASSESSGGPNTGELFF; CDR3nt: TGTGCCAGCAGTGAAAGTAGCGGGGGCCCGAACACCGGGGAGCTGTTTTTT
abundance: -; v_gene: TRBV4-1; j_gene: TRBJ2-7; d_gene: TRBD2; CDR3aa: CASSQQTSRGSEQYF; CDR3nt: TGCGCCAGCAGCCAACAGACTAGCCGAGGCAGCGAGCAGTACTTC
abundance: -; v_gene: TRBV7-6; j_gene: TRBJ2-7; d_gene: TRBD2; CDR3aa: CASSSKREGEQYF; CDR3nt: TGTGCCAGCAGCTCGAAGCGGGAGGGGGAGCAGTACTTC
abundance: -; v_gene: TRBV10-3; j_gene: TRBJ1-2; d_gene: -; CDR3aa: CAISGRGGYTF; CDR3nt: TGTGCCATCAGTGGGCGGGGTGGCTACACCTTC
abundance: -; v_gene: TRBV4-3; j_gene: TRBJ2-1; d_gene: -; CDR3aa: CASSQDVALNEQFF; CDR3nt: TGCGCCAGCAGCCAAGATGTAGCGCTTAATGAGCAGTTCTTC
abundance: -; v_gene: TRBV28; j_gene: TRBJ2-2; d_gene: TRBD1; CDR3aa: CASSSTGVGGELFF; CDR3nt: TGTGCCAGCAGTTCCACAGGGGTTGGCGGGGAGCTGTTTTTT
abundance: -; v_gene: TRBV6-5; j_gene: TRBJ2-3; d_gene: -; CDR3aa: CASSKAGTDTQYF; CDR3nt: TGTGCCAGCAGTAAGGCAGGGACAGATACGCAGTATTTT
abundance: once; v_gene: TRBV11-3; j_gene: TRBJ2-1; d_gene: -; CDR3aa: CASSLDSGSTNEQFF; CDR3nt: TGTGCCAGCAGCTTAGATTCCGGTAGTACCAATGAGCAGTTCTTC
abundance: -; v_gene: TRBV5-1; j_gene: TRBJ1-3; d_gene: -; CDR3aa: CASSPQLGGMSGNTIYF; CDR3nt: TGCGCCAGCAGCCCACAGCTGGGTGGAATGTCTGGAAACACCATATATTTT
abundance: -; v_gene: TRBV6-5; j_gene: TRBJ1-5; d_gene: -; CDR3aa: CASSAGWGNQPQHF; CDR3nt: TGTGCCAGCAGTGCGGGTTGGGGCAATCAGCCCCAGCATTTT
abundance: -; v_gene: TRBV11-1; j_gene: TRBJ2-3; d_gene: -; CDR3aa: CASSFGGGADTQYF; CDR3nt: TGTGCCAGCAGCTTTGGGGGAGGCGCAGATACGCAGTATTTT
abundance: -; v_gene: TRBV7-9; j_gene: TRBJ2-7; d_gene: TRBD1; CDR3aa: CASSSIRDRGRGINYEQYF; CDR3nt: TGTGCCAGCAGCTCAATCCGGGACAGGGGGCGGGGGATTAACTACGAGCAGTACTTC
abundance: -; v_gene: TRBV15; j_gene: TRBJ1-5; d_gene: -; CDR3aa: CATSRDQGDQPQHF; CDR3nt: TGTGCCACCAGCAGAGATCAAGGAGATCAGCCCCAGCATTTT
abundance: few; v_gene: TRBV7-2; j_gene: TRBJ2-3; d_gene: -; CDR3aa: CASSQILAPDTQYF; CDR3nt: TGTGCCAGCAGCCAAATACTAGCTCCGGATACGCAGTATTTT
abundance: -; v_gene: TRBV15; j_gene: TRBJ1-1; d_gene: -; CDR3aa: CATSRGIGTPNTEAFF; CDR3nt: TGTGCCACCAGCAGAGGAATCGGTACTCCGAACACTGAAGCTTTCTTT
abundance: once; v_gene: TRBV19; j_gene: TRBJ2-5; d_gene: TRBD1; CDR3aa: CASSITGTAQETQYF; CDR3nt: TGTGCCAGTAGTATCACCGGGACAGCACAAGAGACCCAGTACTTC
abundance: -; v_gene: TRBV28; j_gene: TRBJ2-7; d_gene: -; CDR3aa: CASSLISGYEQYF; CDR3nt: TGTGCCAGCAGTTTAATTTCGGGCTACGAGCAGTACTTC
abundance: -; v_gene: TRBV10-1; j_gene: TRBJ2-2; d_gene: TRBD2; CDR3aa: CASSESIYRAGEISGELFF; CDR3nt: TGCGCCAGCAGTGAGTCGATTTATAGAGCGGGAGAGATTTCCGGGGAGCTGTTTTTT
abundance: -; v_gene: TRBV11-2; j_gene: TRBJ1-6; d_gene: -; CDR3aa: CASSLVTLGQPLYNSPLHF; CDR3nt: TGTGCCAGCAGCTTAGTTACTTTGGGGCAACCCCTCTATAATTCACCCCTCCACTTT
abundance: -; v_gene: TRBV4-2; j_gene: TRBJ2-5; d_gene: TRBD1; CDR3aa: CASSQQGQGNWETQYF; CDR3nt: TGTGCCAGCAGCCAACAGGGACAGGGAAATTGGGAGACCCAGTACTTC
abundance: -; v_gene: TRBV7-6; j_gene: TRBJ2-7; d_gene: -; CDR3aa: CASSRSVSHEQYF; CDR3nt: TGTGCCAGCAGCCGTAGTGTGAGCCACGAGCAGTACTTC
abundance: -; v_gene: TRBV30; j_gene: TRBJ1-6; d_gene: -; CDR3aa: CAWSITVDHSPLHF; CDR3nt: TGTGCCTGGAGCATAACAGTGGATCATTCACCCCTCCACTTT
abundance: -; v_gene: TRBV6-1; j_gene: TRBJ1-2; d_gene: TRBD1; CDR3aa: CASSPGGGYGYTF; CDR3nt: TGTGCCAGCAGTCCAGGGGGCGGGTATGGCTACACCTTC
abundance: -; v_gene: TRBV15; j_gene: TRBJ2-2; d_gene: TRBD2; CDR3aa: CATSYHGRGTGELFF; CDR3nt: TGTGCCACCAGCTACCACGGGAGGGGAACCGGGGAGCTGTTTTTT
abundance: once; v_gene: TRBV7-9; j_gene: TRBJ2-5; d_gene: -; CDR3aa: CASSPVIEGRKTQYF; CDR3nt: TGTGCCAGCAGCCCGGTTATTGAGGGGAGGAAGACCCAGTACTTC
abundance: -; v_gene: TRBV28; j_gene: TRBJ1-5; d_gene: -; CDR3aa: CASSLWRRDNQPQHF; CDR3nt: TGTGCCAGCAGTTTATGGCGTCGGGATAATCAGCCCCAGCATTTT
abundance: few; v_gene: TRBV6-4; j_gene: TRBJ2-3; d_gene: -; CDR3aa: CASSDSGDTDTQYF; CDR3nt: TGTGCCAGCAGTGACTCGGGAGACACAGATACGCAGTATTTT
abundance: -; v_gene: TRBV6-4; j_gene: TRBJ2-1; d_gene: TRBD2; CDR3aa: CASSDSNSGRAVYNEQFF; CDR3nt: TGTGCCAGCAGTGACTCGAATAGCGGGAGGGCCGTCTACAATGAGCAGTTCTTC
abundance: -; v_gene: TRBV11-2; j_gene: TRBJ2-7; d_gene: -; CDR3aa: CASSSSYEQYF; CDR3nt: TGTGCCAGCAGTTCATCCTACGAGCAGTACTTC
abundance: -; v_gene: TRBV19; j_gene: TRBJ1-3; d_gene: TRBD1; CDR3aa: CASSISGDSYGNTIYF; CDR3nt: TGTGCCAGTAGTATAAGTGGGGACAGCTATGGAAACACCATATATTTT
abundance: -; v_gene: TRBV12-5; j_gene: TRBJ1-5; d_gene: -; CDR3aa: CASGLVLSGGNQPQHF; CDR3nt: TGTGCTAGTGGTTTGGTATTATCGGGGGGCAATCAGCCCCAGCATTTT
abundance: -; v_gene: TRBV29-1; j_gene: TRBJ1-1; d_gene: -; CDR3aa: CSVASGGSNTEAFF; CDR3nt: TGCAGCGTTGCCTCGGGAGGGTCGAACACTGAAGCTTTCTTT
abundance: -; v_gene: TRBV28; j_gene: TRBJ1-2; d_gene: -; CDR3aa: CASSFEGGRGYTF; CDR3nt: TGTGCCAGCAGTTTTGAGGGCGGTCGGGGCTACACCTTC
abundance: once; v_gene: TRBV4-1; j_gene: TRBJ2-1; d_gene: TRBD1; CDR3aa: CASSPWTGRTPSNEQFF; CDR3nt: TGCGCCAGCAGCCCGTGGACAGGGAGGACCCCTTCCAATGAGCAGTTCTTC
abundance: -; v_gene: TRBV21-1; j_gene: TRBJ2-6; d_gene: -; CDR3aa: CAQLAGDSGANVLTF; CDR3nt: TGTGCCCAACTAGCGGGAGACTCTGGGGCCAACGTCCTGACTTTC
abundance: -; v_gene: TRBV15; j_gene: TRBJ1-6; d_gene: -; CDR3aa: CATSRDRSHNTAPLHF; CDR3nt: TGTGCCACCAGCAGAGACAGGTCCCACAATACGGCACCCCTCCACTTT
abundance: -; v_gene: TRBV5-8; j_gene: TRBJ2-7; d_gene: TRBD2; CDR3aa: CASSQATSGSDEQYF; CDR3nt: TGTGCCAGCAGCCAAGCGACTAGCGGGAGCGACGAGCAGTACTTC
abundance: few; v_gene: TRBV29-1; j_gene: TRBJ2-1; d_gene: -; CDR3aa: CSVDEGNEQFF; CDR3nt: TGCAGCGTTGACGAGGGCAATGAGCAGTTCTTC
abundance: -; v_gene: TRBV7-2; j_gene: TRBJ1-5; d_gene: -; CDR3aa: CASSLLGQPNQPQHF; CDR3nt: TGTGCCAGCAGCTTACTCGGACAACCCAATCAGCCCCAGCATTTT
abundance: -; v_gene: TRBV19; j_gene: TRBJ1-3; d_gene: -; CDR3aa: CTSSPWGAGNTIYF; CDR3nt: TGTACCAGTAGCCCCTGGGGGGCTGGAAACACCATATATTTT